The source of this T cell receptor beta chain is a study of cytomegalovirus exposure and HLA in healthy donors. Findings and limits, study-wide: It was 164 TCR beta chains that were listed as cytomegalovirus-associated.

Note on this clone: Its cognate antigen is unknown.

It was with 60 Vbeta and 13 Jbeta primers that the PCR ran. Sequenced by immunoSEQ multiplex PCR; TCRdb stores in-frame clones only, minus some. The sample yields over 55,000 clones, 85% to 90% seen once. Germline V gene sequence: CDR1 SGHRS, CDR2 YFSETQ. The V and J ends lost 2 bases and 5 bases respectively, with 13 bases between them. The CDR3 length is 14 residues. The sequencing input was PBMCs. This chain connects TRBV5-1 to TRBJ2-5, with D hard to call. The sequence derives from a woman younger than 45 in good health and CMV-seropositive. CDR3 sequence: CASSFPPPAETQYF. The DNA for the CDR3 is TGCGCCAGCAGCTTCCCCCCGCCCGCGGAGACCCAGTACTTC.